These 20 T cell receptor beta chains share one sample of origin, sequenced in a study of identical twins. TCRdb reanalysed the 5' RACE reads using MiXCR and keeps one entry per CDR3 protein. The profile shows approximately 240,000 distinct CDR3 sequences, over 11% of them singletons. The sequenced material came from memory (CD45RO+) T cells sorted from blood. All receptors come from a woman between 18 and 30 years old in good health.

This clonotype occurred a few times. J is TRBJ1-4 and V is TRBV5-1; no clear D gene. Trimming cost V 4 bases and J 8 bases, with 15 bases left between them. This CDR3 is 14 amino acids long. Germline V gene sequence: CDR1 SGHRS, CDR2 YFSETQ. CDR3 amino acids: CASSTDGEWEKLFF. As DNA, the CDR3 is TGCGCCAGCAGCACGGACGGGGAATGGGAAAAACTGTTTTTT.

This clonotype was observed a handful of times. CDR3 sequence reads: CATSDYGGESNEQFF. The CDR3 DNA reads as TGTGCCACCAGTGATTACGGGGGGGAATCCAATGAGCAGTTCTTC. The chain recombines TRBV24-1 with TRBJ2-1; TRBD2 aligns across 8 bases. With V trimmed by 2 bases and J by 6 bases, 5 bases remained unmatched. The CDR3 spans 15 residues. CDR1 KGHDR and CDR2 SFDVKD come from the germline V gene.

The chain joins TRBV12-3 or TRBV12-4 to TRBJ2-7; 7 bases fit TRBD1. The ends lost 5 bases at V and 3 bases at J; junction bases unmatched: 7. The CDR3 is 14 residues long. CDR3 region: CASSGTAGHYEQYF. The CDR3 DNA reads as TGTGCCAGCAGTGGGACAGCCGGCCACTACGAGCAGTACTTC.

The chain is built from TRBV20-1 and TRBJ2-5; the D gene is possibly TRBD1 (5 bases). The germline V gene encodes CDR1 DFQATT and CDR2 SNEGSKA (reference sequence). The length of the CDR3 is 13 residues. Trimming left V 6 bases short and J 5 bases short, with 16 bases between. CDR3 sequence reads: CSAFQGYEETQYF. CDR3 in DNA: TGCAGTGCCTTTCAGGGATATGAGGAGACCCAGTACTTC.

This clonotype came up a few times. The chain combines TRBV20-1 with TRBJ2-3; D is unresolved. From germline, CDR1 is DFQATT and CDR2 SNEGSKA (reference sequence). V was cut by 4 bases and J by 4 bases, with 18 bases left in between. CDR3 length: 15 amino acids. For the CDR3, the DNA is TGCAGTGCTAAGGCTGGAGCCAAGATTTCAGATACGCAGTATTTT. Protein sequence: CSAKAGAKISDTQYF.

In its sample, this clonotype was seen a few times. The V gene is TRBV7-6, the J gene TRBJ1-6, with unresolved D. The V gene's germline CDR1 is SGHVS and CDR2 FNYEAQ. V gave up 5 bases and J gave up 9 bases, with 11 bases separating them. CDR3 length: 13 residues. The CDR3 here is CASSPSTGSPLHF. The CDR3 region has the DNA TGTGCCAGCAGCCCATCGACGGGTTCACCCCTCCACTTT.

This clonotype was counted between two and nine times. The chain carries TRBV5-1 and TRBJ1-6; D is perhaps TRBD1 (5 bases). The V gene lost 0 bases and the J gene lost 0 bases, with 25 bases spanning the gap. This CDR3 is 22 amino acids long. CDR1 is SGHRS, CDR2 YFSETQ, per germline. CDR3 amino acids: CASSLAPPGTPGVGSYNSPLHF. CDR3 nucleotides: TGCGCCAGCAGCTTGGCCCCCCCCGGGACCCCGGGGGTTGGCTCCTATAATTCACCCCTCCACTTT.

This CDR3 is CASSEAAWGYEQYF. CDR3 sequence (DNA): TGTGCCAGCAGTGAAGCGGCCTGGGGTTACGAGCAGTACTTC. V gene TRBV6-1 combines with J gene TRBJ2-7; D gene unclear. The CDR3 extends over 14 amino acids. The V end was cut by 0 bases, the J end by 4 bases, with 10 bases between. Germline V gene sequence: CDR1 MNHNS, CDR2 SASEGT.

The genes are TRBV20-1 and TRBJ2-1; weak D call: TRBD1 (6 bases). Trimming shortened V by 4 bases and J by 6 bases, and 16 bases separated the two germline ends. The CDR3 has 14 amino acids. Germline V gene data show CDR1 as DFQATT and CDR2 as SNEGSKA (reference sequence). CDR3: CSATWTERGNEQFF. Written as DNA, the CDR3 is TGCAGTGCTACCTGGACAGAGAGGGGCAATGAGCAGTTCTTC.

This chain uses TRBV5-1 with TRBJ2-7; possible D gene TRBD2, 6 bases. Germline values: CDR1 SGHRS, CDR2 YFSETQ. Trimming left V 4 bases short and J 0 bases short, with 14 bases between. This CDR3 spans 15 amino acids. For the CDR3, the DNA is TGCGCCAGCAGCCAGGTGGGGGGACGCTCCTACGAGCAGTACTTC. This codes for CASSQVGGRSYEQYF. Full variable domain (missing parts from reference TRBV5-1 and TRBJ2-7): KAGVTQTPRYLIKTRGQQVTLSCSPISGHRSVSWYQQTPGQGLQFLFEYFSETQRNKGNFPGRFSGRQFSNSRSEMNVSTLELGDSALYLCASSQVGGRSYEQYFGPGTRLTVT.

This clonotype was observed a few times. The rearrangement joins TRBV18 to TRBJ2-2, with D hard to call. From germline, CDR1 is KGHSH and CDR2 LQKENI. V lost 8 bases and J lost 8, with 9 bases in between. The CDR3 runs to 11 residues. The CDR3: CASRPAGELFF. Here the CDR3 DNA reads TGTGCCAGCCGACCAGCAGGGGAGCTGTTTTTT.

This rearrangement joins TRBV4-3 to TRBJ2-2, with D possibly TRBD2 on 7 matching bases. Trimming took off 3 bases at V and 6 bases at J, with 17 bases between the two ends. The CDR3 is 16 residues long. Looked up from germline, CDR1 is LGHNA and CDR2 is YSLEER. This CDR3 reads CASSHSRGASSGELFF. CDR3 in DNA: TGCGCCAGCAGCCATTCACGGGGGGCCTCGTCCGGGGAGCTGTTTTTT.

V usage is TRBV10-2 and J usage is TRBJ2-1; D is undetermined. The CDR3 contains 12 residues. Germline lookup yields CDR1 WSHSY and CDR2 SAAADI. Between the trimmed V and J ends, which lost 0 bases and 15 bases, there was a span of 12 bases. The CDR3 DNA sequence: TGCGCCAGCAGTGAGTCGCCACTATCCTCGTTCTTC. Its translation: CASSESPLSSFF.

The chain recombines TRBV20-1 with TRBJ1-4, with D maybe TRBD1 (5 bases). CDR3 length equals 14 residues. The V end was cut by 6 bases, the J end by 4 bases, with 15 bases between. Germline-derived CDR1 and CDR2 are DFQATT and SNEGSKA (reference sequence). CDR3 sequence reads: CSATGGDGNEKLFF. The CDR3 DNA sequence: TGCAGTGCCACTGGGGGGGATGGTAATGAAAAACTGTTTTTT.

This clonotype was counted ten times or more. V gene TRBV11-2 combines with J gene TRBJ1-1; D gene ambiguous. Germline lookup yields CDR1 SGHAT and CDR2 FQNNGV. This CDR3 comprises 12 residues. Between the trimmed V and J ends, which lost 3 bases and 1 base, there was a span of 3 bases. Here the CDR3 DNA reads TGTGCCAGCAGCTTCGGGAACACTGAAGCTTTCTTT. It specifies CASSFGNTEAFF.

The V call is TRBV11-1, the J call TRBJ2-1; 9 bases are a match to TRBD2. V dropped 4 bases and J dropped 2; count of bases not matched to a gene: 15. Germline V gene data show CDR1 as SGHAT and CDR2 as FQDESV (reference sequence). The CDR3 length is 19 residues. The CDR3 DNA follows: TGTGCCAGCAGCTCTAAAAGGGGTAGCGGGAGTTACGCCTACAATGAGCAGTTCTTC. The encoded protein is CASSSKRGSGSYAYNEQFF.

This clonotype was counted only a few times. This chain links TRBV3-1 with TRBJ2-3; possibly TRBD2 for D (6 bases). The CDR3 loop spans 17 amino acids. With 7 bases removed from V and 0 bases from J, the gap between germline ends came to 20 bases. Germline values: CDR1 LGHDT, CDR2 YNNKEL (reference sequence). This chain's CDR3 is CASNTWVGAGSTDTQYF. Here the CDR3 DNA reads TGTGCCAGCAACACCTGGGTCGGTGCGGGGAGCACAGATACGCAGTATTTT.

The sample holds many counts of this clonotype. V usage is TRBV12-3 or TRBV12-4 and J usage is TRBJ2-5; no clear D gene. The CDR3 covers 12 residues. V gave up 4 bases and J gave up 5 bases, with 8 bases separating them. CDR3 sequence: CASSSYRETQYF. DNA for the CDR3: TGTGCCAGCAGTTCCTATCGGGAGACCCAGTACTTC.

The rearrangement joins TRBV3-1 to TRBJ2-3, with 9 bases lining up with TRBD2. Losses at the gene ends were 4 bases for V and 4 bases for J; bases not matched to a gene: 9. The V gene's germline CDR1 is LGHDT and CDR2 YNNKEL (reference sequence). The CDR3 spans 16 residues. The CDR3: CASSLRSSGGADTQYF. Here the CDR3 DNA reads TGTGCCAGCAGCCTTCGGAGTAGCGGGGGAGCAGATACGCAGTATTTT.

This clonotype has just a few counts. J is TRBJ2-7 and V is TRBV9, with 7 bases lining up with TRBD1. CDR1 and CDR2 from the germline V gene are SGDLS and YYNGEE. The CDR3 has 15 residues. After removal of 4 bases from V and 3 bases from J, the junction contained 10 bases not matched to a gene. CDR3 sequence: CASSLEGTVGYEQYF. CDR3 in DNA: TGTGCCAGCAGCCTCGAGGGGACAGTCGGCTACGAGCAGTACTTC.